This TCR beta chain was recovered during a study of untreated major depressive disorder. For sex, age, current smoking status and body mass index, every depressed patient had a pairwise-matched non-depressed control. Each donor gave 25 to 30 ml of EDTA blood. Germline values: CDR1 SGHAT, CDR2 FQDESV (reference sequence). J was trimmed by 6 bases and V by 1 base; bases with no gene match: 9. This CDR3 comprises 16 residues. Points from the study as a whole: In every subject, the five largest TRBV05-01 clones were private. Compared with controls, depressed patients showed more TRBV05-01 (Vbeta 5.1) usage in CD4+ T cells.

Profiled with immunoSEQ multiplex PCR; TCRdb holds only in-frame clones, not every one. The sample yields approximately 20,000 clones, roughly 90% seen once. A word on this clone: The antigen remains unidentified.

J is TRBJ1-2 and V is TRBV11-1; 9 positions match TRBD1. The sequenced sample consisted of CD4+ T cells from PBMCs. The TCR sequence derives from a middle-aged woman with major depressive disorder. The CDR3 sequence: CASSLVSGTGLNGYTF. The CDR3, as DNA: TGTGCCAGCAGCTTAGTATCCGGGACAGGGTTAAATGGCTACACCTTC.